These 8 T cell receptor beta chains were sequenced from one sample in a study of graft-versus-host responses after intestinal transplantation. Sequencing was performed with immunoSEQ multiplex PCR; in TCRdb, only in-frame clones are kept and a portion is missing. This repertoire shows about 98,000 clones, roughly 88% found once; its top ten account for more than 1.4%. The sequencing here drew on PBMCs, taken 255 days after intestinal transplant. These receptors were taken from a human patient who received an intestinal transplant, so some T cells may come from the graft donor.

This chain connects TRBV27 to TRBJ2-3; D is ambiguous. The CDR3 has 13 amino acids. Germline CDR1 MNHEY, CDR2 SMNVEV (reference sequence). V shed 0 bases and J shed 6 bases, with 7 bases lying between them. CDR3 protein: CASSLSLWDTQYF. In nucleotides, the CDR3 is TGTGCCAGCAGTTTATCTTTGTGGGATACGCAGTATTTT.

The count of this clone is one. The chain is built from TRBV18 and TRBJ2-5; D not resolved. The CDR3 is 13 residues long. V lost 0 bases, J lost 3 bases, and 5 bases lay in between. Germline-derived CDR1 and CDR2 are KGHSH and LQKENI. Here the CDR3 DNA reads TGTGCCAGCTCACCACCGAGAGAAGAGACCCAGTACTTC. It is translated as CASSPPREETQYF.

This clone turned up a few times. The chain carries TRBV18 and TRBJ1-3, with D perhaps matching TRBD1 (5 bases). Germline V CDR1 and CDR2: KGHSH, LQKENI. The CDR3 is 15 residues long. Trimming stripped 2 bases from V and 4 bases from J, with 12 bases between. The CDR3 is CASSPITGSGNTIYF. CDR3 DNA sequence: TGTGCCAGCTCACCAATCACAGGATCCGGAAACACCATATATTTT.

The genes are TRBV11-3 and TRBJ2-1; 8 nucleotides agree with TRBD2. In germline, CDR1 is SGHNT, CDR2 YENEEA. CDR3 size: 14 residues. The V gene end was trimmed by 2 bases and the J gene end by 6 bases; junction bases not matched to a gene: 3. The CDR3 spells CASSLRGGSNEQFF. The CDR3 DNA follows: TGTGCCAGCAGCTTACGGGGGGGTTCCAATGAGCAGTTCTTC.

In its sample, this clone was seen a few times. This rearrangement joins TRBV4-1 to TRBJ2-5; tentatively, D is TRBD2 (5 bases). Germline V lookup: CDR1 MGHRA, CDR2 YSYEKL. Trimming left V 4 bases short and J 1 base short, with 10 bases between. The CDR3 is 14 residues long. The CDR3 sequence: CASSLEGFQETQYF. DNA for the CDR3: TGCGCCAGCAGCCTAGAGGGATTCCAAGAGACCCAGTACTTC.

The chain has TRBV7-9 and TRBJ1-6, with TRBD1 as a possible D gene (5 bases). Looked up from germline, CDR1 is SEHNR and CDR2 is FQNEAQ (reference sequence). Trimming left V 3 bases short and J 10 bases short, with 13 bases between. The CDR3 is 14 residues long. DNA for the CDR3: TGTGCCAGCAGCTTGCAGACAGAGTCCTCACCCCTCCACTTT. It yields the protein CASSLQTESSPLHF.

In this sample, this clone turned up once. This chain connects TRBV7-8 to TRBJ2-7; D unclear. The CDR3 consists of 12 residues. Germline lookup yields CDR1 SGHVS and CDR2 FQNEAQ. The V end lost 0 bases, the J end lost 4 bases, and 4 bases lay between the germline ends. The CDR3 spells CASSLANYEQYF. CDR3 DNA sequence: TGTGCCAGCAGCTTAGCTAATTACGAGCAGTACTTC. The full variable domain, its missing parts supplied by reference TRBV7-8 and TRBJ2-7, is GAGVSQSPRYKVAKRGQDVALRCDPISGHVSLFWYQQALGQGPEFLTYFQNEAQLDKSGLPSDRFFAERPEGSVSTLKIQRTQQEDSAVYLCASSLANYEQYFGPGTRLTVT.

The CDR3 loop is CSGQGSGTGELFF. In DNA, the CDR3 is TGCAGCGGGCAGGGGTCGGGCACCGGGGAGCTGTTTTTT. The rearrangement uses TRBV29-1 and TRBJ2-2; perhaps TRBD1 as D (6 bases). V shed 7 bases and J shed 4 bases, with 13 bases lying between them. Germline CDR1 reads SQVTM; CDR2 reads ANQGSEA. The CDR3 contains 13 residues.